These 13 T cell receptor beta chains share one sample of origin, sequenced in a study of blood T cell repertoires in COVID-19. TCRdb's copy holds only in-frame clones and misses some; the assay was immunoSEQ multiplex PCR. The data contain 65,000 to 80,000 clones, about 86% of them singletons. The sequenced material came from peripheral blood. All receptors come from a man older than 75 in a cohort sampled during active COVID-19.

In DNA form, the CDR3 reads TGCGCCAGCAGCTTGACAGGGAATTCCTACAATGAGCAGTTCTTC. This sequence encodes CASSLTGNSYNEQFF. The chain links TRBV5-1 to TRBJ2-1, with D perhaps TRBD1 (6 bases). Trimming removed 1 base from V and 1 base from J, with 9 bases in between. From germline, CDR1 is SGHRS and CDR2 YFSETQ. This CDR3 is 15 amino acids long.

V gene TRBV6-5 combines with J gene TRBJ2-3, with D maybe TRBD2 (5 bases). This CDR3 comprises 14 residues. Trimming removed 6 bases from V and 0 bases from J, with 10 bases in between. Germline V gene sequence: CDR1 MNHEY, CDR2 SVGAGI. The CDR3 nucleotides read TGTGCCAGCAGGCGGACTTTTAGCACAGATACGCAGTATTTT. Amino acids: CASRRTFSTDTQYF.

The chain has TRBV5-8 and TRBJ1-3, with 8 bases aligning to TRBD1. V gave up 10 bases and J gave up 0 bases; unmatched junction bases: 18. In germline, CDR1 is SGHTS, CDR2 YDEGEE. This CDR3 is 18 amino acids long. CDR3 DNA: TGTGCCCCAGAACGTAACCGGGGGACAGGTTACTCTGGAAACACCATATATTTT. It translates to CAPERNRGTGYSGNTIYF.

The rearrangement uses TRBV19 and TRBJ1-2, with 8 bases fitting TRBD1. With V trimmed by 7 bases and J by 1 base, 8 bases remained unmatched. The CDR3 is 15 residues long. CDR1 and CDR2 from the germline V gene are LNHDA and SQIVND (reference sequence). The CDR3 is CASTNPGQGNYGYTF. In nucleotides, the CDR3 is TGTGCCAGTACCAATCCAGGACAGGGTAACTATGGCTACACCTTC.

The rearrangement uses TRBV4-1 and TRBJ2-3, with TRBD1 matching over 7 bases. The J segment lost 1 base and the V segment lost 3 bases, leaving 4 bases of the junction unmatched. The CDR3 has 15 residues. The germline CDR1 and CDR2 sequences are MGHRA and YSYEKL. CDR3 sequence reads: CASSQTGLGTDTQYF. The CDR3 region has the DNA TGCGCCAGCAGCCAGACAGGGCTCGGCACAGATACGCAGTATTTT.

This chain connects TRBV6-5 to TRBJ2-7; D is unclear. The CDR3 is made up of 12 amino acids. The germline V gene encodes CDR1 MNHEY and CDR2 SVGAGI. V was shortened by 8 bases and J by 2 bases, with 10 bases between the two germline ends. The CDR3 nucleotides are TGTGCCAGCGCCCCGAGTCCCTACGAGCAGTACTTC. It yields the protein CASAPSPYEQYF.

V usage is TRBV19 and J usage is TRBJ2-1; the match to TRBD1 covers 7 bases. Germline V gene data show CDR1 as LNHDA and CDR2 as SQIVND (reference sequence). This CDR3 has 16 residues. V shed 1 base, J shed 7 bases, and the junction held 10 bases outside the gene matches. In nucleotides, the CDR3 is TGTGCCAGTAGTATAGGAAGACAGGGTCGGGGAAATGAGCAGTTCTTC. This sequence encodes CASSIGRQGRGNEQFF.

V is TRBV6-5 and J is TRBJ2-5; 10 positions match TRBD1. Germline CDR1 reads MNHEY; CDR2 reads SVGAGI. The CDR3 sequence is 13 residues long. The V segment lost 7 bases and the J segment 5 bases; nucleotides outside the gene matches: 4. The CDR3 region is CASTGTGVETQYF. The CDR3 DNA is TGTGCCAGCACCGGGACAGGGGTTGAGACCCAGTACTTC.

CDR3 sequence (DNA): TGTGCCAGCAGGGAACTAGCGGGGGTCCTCACGAGCTCCTACAATGAGCAGTTCTTC. This codes for CASRELAGVLTSSYNEQFF. V is TRBV6-1 and J is TRBJ2-1; 11 bases fit TRBD2. Per the germline V gene, CDR1 is MNHNS and CDR2 is SASEGT. This CDR3 has 19 residues. Trimming took 6 bases from V and 0 from J; bases not matched to a gene: 13.

The chain uses TRBV9 and TRBJ1-6, with D perhaps matching TRBD1 (5 bases). In germline, CDR1 is SGDLS, CDR2 YYNGEE. Trimming pared 3 bases from V and 9 bases from J, leaving 19 bases between. The CDR3 totals 16 residues. CDR3 coding DNA: TGTGCCAGCAGCGGTCCGGGGGAGTTGAGCGGTTCACCCCTCCACTTT. This codes for CASSGPGELSGSPLHF. Combining the CDR3 with reference TRBV9 and TRBJ1-6 gives the whole variable domain DSGVTQTPKHLITATGQRVTLRCSPRSGDLSVYWYQQSLDQGLQFLIQYYNGEERAKGNILERFSAQQFPDLHSELNLSSLELGDSALYFCASSGPGELSGSPLHFGNGTRLTVT.

The genes are TRBV5-6 and TRBJ2-1; the D gene is possibly TRBD2 (6 bases). V lost 1 base and J 0 bases, leaving 11 bases between the germline ends. The CDR3 is 16 amino acids. Germline CDR1 SGHDT, CDR2 YYEEEE. CDR3 bases: TGTGCCAGCAGCTTGAAAATCGGGAGCTCCTACAATGAGCAGTTCTTC. This translates into CASSLKIGSSYNEQFF. The full variable domain, in which reference TRBV5-6 and TRBJ2-1 provide the parts outside the CDR3, is DAGVTQSPTHLIKTRGQQVTLRCSPKSGHDTVSWYQQALGQGPQFIFQYYEEEERQRGNFPDRFSGHQFPNYSSELNVNALLLGDSALYLCASSLKIGSSYNEQFFGPGTRLTVL.

V gene TRBV6-5 combines with J gene TRBJ1-3; D unclear. The CDR3 spans 14 residues. Per the germline V gene, CDR1 is MNHEY and CDR2 is SVGAGI. With 7 bases removed from V and 4 bases from J, the gap between germline ends came to 14 bases. This CDR3 reads CASIPGGLGNTIYF. CDR3 DNA sequence: TGTGCCAGCATCCCCGGCGGGTTAGGAAACACCATATATTTT.

The rearrangement uses TRBV13 and TRBJ2-1, with TRBD1 matching over 7 bases. CDR3 length equals 15 residues. The J segment lost 3 bases and the V segment lost 2 bases, leaving 4 bases of the junction unmatched. CDR1 is PRHDT and CDR2 is FYEKMQ in the germline V gene (reference sequence). CDR3 nucleotides: TGTGCCAGCAGCTTAAGACAGGGAATCTACAATGAGCAGTTCTTC. Protein sequence: CASSLRQGIYNEQFF. Full variable domain (missing parts from reference TRBV13 and TRBJ2-1): AAGVIQSPRHLIKEKRETATLKCYPIPRHDTVYWYQQGPGQDPQFLISFYEKMQSDKGSIPDRFSAQQFSDYHSELNMSSLELGDSALYFCASSLRQGIYNEQFFGPGTRLTVL.